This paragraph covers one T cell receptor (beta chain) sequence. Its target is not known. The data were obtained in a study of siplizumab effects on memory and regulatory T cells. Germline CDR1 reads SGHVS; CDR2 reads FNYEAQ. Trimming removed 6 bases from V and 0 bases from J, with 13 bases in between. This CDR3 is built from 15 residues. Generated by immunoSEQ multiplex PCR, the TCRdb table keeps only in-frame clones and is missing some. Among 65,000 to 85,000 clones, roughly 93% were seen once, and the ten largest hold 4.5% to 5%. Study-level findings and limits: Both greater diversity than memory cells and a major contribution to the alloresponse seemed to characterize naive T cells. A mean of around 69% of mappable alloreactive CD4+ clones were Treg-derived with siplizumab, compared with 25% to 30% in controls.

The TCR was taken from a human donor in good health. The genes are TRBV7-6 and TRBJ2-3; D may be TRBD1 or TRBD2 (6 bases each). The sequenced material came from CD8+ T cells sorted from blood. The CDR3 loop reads CASSLGGASTDTQYF. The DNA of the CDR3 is TGTGCCAGCAGTCTGGGGGGCGCTAGCACAGATACGCAGTATTTT.